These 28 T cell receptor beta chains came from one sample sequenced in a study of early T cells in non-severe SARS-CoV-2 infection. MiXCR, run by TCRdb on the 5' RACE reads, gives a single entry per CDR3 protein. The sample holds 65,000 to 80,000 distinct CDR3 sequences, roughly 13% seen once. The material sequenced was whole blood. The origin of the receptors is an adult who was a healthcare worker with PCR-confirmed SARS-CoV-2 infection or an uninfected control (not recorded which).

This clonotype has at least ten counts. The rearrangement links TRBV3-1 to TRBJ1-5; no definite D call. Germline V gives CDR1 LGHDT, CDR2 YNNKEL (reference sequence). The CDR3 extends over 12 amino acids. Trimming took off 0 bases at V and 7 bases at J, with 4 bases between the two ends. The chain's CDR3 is CASSQESQPQHF. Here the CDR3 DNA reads TGTGCCAGCAGCCAAGAAAGCCAGCCCCAGCATTTT.

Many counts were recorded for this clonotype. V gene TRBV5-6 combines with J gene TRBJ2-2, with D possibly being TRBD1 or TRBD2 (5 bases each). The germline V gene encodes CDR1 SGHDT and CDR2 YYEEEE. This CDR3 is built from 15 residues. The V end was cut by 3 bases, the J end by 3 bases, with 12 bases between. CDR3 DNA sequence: TGTGCCAGCAGCTCGAGGGGAGACTACACCGGGGAGCTGTTTTTT. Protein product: CASSSRGDYTGELFF.

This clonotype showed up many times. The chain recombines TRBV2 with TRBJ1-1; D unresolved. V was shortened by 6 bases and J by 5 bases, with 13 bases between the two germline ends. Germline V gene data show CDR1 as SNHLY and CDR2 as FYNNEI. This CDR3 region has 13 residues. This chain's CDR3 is CASSLSKGTEAFF. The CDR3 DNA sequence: TGTGCCAGCAGCCTAAGTAAAGGGACTGAAGCTTTCTTT.

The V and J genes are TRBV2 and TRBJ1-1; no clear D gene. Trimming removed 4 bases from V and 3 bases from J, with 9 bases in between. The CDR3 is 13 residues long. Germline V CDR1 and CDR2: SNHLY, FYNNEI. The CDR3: CASSVPADTEAFF. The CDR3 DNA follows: TGTGCCAGCAGTGTTCCAGCGGACACTGAAGCTTTCTTT. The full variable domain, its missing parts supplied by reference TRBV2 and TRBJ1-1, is EPEVTQTPSHQVTQMGQEVILRCVPISNHLYFYWYRQILGQKVEFLVSFYNNEISEKSEIFDDQFSVERPDGSNFTLKIRSTKLEDSAMYFCASSVPADTEAFFGQGTRLTVV.

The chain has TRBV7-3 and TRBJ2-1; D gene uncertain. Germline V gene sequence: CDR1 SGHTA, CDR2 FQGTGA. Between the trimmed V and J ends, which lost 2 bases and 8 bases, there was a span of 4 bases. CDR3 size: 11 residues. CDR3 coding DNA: TGTGCCAGCAGCTTATACGATGAGCAGTTCTTC. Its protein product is CASSLYDEQFF.

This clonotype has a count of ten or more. CDR3 coding DNA: TGTGCCAGCAGCCCCCGCCCCCGAGGGGATGAAGCTTTCTTT. Its protein product is CASSPRPRGDEAFF. The chain employs TRBV5-5 and TRBJ1-1; perhaps TRBD1 as D (5 bases). Looked up from germline, CDR1 is SGHKS and CDR2 is YYEKEE (reference sequence). V lost 4 bases and J lost 7, with 17 bases in between. This CDR3 is built from 14 residues.

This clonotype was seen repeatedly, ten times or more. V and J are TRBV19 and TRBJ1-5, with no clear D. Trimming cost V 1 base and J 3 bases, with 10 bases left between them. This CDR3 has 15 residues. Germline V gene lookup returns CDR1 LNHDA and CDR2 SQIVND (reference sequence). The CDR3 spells CASSIGGRINQPQHF. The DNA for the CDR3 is TGTGCCAGTAGTATAGGTGGACGGATCAATCAGCCCCAGCATTTT.

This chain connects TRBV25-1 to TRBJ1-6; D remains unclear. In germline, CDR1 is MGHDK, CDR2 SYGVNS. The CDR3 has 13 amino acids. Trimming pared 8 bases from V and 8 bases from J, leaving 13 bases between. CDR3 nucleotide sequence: TGTGCCAGCCAGCTACTGAGGGATTCACCCCTCCACTTT. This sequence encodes CASQLLRDSPLHF.

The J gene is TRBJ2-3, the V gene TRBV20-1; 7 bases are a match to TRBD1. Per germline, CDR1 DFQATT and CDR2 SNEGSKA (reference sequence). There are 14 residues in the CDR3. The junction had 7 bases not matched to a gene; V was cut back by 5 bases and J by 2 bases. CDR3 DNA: TGCAGTGCTCCTCGACAGGGATTCACAGATACGCAGTATTTT. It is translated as CSAPRQGFTDTQYF.

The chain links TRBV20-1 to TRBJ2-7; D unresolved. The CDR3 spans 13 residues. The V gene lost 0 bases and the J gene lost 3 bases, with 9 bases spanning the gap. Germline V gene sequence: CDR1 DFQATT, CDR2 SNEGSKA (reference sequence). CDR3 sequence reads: CSARDRYHYEQYF. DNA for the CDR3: TGCAGTGCTAGAGACCGCTACCACTACGAGCAGTACTTC.

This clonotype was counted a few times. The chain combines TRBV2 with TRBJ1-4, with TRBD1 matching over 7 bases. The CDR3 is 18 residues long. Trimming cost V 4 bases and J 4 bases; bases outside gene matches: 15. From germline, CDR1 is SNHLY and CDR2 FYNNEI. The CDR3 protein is CASSATGIKLGVNEKLFF. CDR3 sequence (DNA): TGTGCCAGCAGTGCGACAGGGATTAAACTAGGAGTTAATGAAAAACTGTTTTTT. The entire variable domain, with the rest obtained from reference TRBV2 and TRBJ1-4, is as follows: EPEVTQTPSHQVTQMGQEVILRCVPISNHLYFYWYRQILGQKVEFLVSFYNNEISEKSEIFDDQFSVERPDGSNFTLKIRSTKLEDSAMYFCASSATGIKLGVNEKLFFGSGTQLSVL.

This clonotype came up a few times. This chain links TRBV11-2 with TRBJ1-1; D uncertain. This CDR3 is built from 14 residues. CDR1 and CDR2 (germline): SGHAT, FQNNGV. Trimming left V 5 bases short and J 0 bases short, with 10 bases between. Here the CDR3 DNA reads TGTGCCAGCAGCCCACGAGGCATGAACACTGAAGCTTTCTTT. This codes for CASSPRGMNTEAFF.

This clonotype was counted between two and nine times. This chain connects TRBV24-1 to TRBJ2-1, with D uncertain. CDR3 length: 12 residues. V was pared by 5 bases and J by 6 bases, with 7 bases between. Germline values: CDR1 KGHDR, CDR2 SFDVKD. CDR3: CATSGPRNEQFF. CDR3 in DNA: TGTGCCACCAGTGGGCCACGCAATGAGCAGTTCTTC.

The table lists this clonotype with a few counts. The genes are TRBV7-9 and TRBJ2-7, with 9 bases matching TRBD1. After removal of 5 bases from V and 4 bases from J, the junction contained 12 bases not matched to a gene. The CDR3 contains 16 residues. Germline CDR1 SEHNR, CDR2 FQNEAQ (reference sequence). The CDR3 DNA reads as TGTGCCAGCAGCCCACGCTTAACAGGGGGCAGGTACGAGCAGTACTTC. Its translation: CASSPRLTGGRYEQYF.

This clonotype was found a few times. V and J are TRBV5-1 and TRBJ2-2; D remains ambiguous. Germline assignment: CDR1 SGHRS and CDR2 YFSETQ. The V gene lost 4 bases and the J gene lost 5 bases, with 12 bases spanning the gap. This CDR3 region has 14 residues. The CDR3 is CASSPRGRTGELFF. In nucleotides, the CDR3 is TGCGCCAGCAGCCCCCGCGGCCGGACCGGGGAGCTGTTTTTT.

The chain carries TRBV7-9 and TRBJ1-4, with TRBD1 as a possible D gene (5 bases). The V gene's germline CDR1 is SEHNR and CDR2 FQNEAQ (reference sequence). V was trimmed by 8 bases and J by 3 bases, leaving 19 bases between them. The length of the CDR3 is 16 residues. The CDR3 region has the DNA TGTGCCAGCGCCCCGGGGCGGTTTTTGGCTAATGAAAAACTGTTTTTT. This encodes CASAPGRFLANEKLFF.

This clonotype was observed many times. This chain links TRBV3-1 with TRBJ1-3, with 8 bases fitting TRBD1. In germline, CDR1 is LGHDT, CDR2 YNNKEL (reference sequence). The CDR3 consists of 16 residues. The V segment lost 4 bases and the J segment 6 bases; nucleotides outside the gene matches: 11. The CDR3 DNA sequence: TGTGCCAGCAGCCCCGGACAGGGTCTCGCTGAAAACACCATATATTTT. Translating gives CASSPGQGLAENTIYF.

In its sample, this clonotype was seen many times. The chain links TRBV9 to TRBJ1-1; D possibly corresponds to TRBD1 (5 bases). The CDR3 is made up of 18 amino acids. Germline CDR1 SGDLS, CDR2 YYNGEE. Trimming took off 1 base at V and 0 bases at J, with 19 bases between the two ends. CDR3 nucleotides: TGTGCCAGCAGCGTAAGGTCCGGCAGGGATGGTATGAACACTGAAGCTTTCTTT. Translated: CASSVRSGRDGMNTEAFF.

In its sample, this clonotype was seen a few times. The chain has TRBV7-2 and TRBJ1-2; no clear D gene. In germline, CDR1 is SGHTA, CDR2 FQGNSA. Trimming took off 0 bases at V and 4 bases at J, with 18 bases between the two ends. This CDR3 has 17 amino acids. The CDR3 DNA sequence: TGTGCCAGCAGCTTAGCGAGGACGGGTGATGGTGGCTATGGCTACACCTTC. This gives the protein CASSLARTGDGGYGYTF. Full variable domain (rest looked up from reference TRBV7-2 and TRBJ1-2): GAGVSQSPSNKVTEKGKDVELRCDPISGHTALYWYRQSLGQGLEFLIYFQGNSAPDKSGLPSDRFSAERTGGSVSTLTIQRTQQEDSAVYLCASSLARTGDGGYGYTFGSGTRLTVV.

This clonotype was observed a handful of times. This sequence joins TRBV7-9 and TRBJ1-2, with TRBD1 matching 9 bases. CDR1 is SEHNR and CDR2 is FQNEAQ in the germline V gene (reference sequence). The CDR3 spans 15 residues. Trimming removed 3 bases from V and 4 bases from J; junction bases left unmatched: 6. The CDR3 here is CASSFRTGESYGYTF. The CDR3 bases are TGTGCCAGCAGCTTCAGGACAGGGGAAAGCTATGGCTACACCTTC.

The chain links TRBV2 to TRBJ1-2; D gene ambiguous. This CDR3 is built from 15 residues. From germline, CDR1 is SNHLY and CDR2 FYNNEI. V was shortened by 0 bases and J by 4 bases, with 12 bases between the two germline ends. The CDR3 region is CASSEAVILGYGYTF. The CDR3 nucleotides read TGTGCCAGCAGTGAAGCCGTCATCCTAGGCTATGGCTACACCTTC.

This chain's CDR3 is CSVGPPDYTDTQYF. The CDR3, as DNA: TGCAGCGTTGGGCCCCCCGATTACACAGATACGCAGTATTTT. The chain has TRBV29-1 and TRBJ2-3; D is undetermined. Germline CDR1 SQVTM, CDR2 ANQGSEA. Trimming cost V 4 bases and J 2 bases, with 13 bases left between them. CDR3 length equals 14 residues.

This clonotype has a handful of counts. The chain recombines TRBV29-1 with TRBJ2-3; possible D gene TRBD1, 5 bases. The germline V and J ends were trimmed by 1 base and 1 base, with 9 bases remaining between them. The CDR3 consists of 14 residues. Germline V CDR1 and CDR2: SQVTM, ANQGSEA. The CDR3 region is CSVEARRGTDTQYF. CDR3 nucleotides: TGCAGCGTTGAAGCCCGCAGGGGCACAGATACGCAGTATTTT.

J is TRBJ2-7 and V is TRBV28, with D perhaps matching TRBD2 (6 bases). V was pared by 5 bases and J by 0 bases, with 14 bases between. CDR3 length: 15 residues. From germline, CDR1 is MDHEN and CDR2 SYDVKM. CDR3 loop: CASSSGTAHSYEQYF. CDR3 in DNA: TGTGCCAGCAGTAGTGGGACTGCCCACTCCTACGAGCAGTACTTC. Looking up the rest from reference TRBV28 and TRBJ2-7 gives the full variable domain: DVKVTQSSRYLVKRTGEKVFLECVQDMDHENMFWYRQDPGLGLRLIYFSYDVKMKEKGDIPEGYSVSREKKERFSLILESASTNQTSMYLCASSSGTAHSYEQYFGPGTRLTVT.

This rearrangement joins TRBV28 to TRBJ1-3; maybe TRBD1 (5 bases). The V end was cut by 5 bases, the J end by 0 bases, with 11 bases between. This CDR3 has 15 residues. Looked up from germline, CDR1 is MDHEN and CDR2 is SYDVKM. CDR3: CASSPSQGSGNTIYF. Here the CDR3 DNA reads TGTGCCAGCAGTCCAAGCCAGGGCTCTGGAAACACCATATATTTT.

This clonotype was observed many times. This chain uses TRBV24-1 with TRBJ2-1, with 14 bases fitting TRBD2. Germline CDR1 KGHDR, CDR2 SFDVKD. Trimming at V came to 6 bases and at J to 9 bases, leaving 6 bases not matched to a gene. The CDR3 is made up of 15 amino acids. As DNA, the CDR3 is TGTGCCACCAGTACCGGGACTAGCGGGAGTAGTGAGCAGTTCTTC. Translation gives CATSTGTSGSSEQFF.

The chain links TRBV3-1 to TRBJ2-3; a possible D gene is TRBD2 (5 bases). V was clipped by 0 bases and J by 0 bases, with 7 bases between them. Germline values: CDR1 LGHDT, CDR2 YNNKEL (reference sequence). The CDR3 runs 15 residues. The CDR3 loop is CASSQERVSTDTQYF. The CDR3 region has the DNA TGTGCCAGCAGCCAAGAGCGGGTGAGCACAGATACGCAGTATTTT.

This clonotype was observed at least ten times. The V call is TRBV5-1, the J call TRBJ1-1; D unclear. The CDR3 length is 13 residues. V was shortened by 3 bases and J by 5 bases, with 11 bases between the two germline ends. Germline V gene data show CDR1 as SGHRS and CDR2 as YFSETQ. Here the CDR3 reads CASSSRLRTEAFF. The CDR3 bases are TGCGCCAGCAGCTCCCGTTTGCGGACTGAAGCTTTCTTT.